The 20 T cell receptor beta chains below were found in one sample sequenced in a study of T cells in Graves' hyperthyroidism and ophthalmopathy. Researchers took RNA transcripts and amplified the TCR beta CDR3 regions from them. The TCR CDR3 first-round RT-PCR relied on the HTBI primer set. TCRdb reanalysed the multiplex PCR reads using MiXCR and keeps one entry per CDR3 protein. The sample has some 350,000 distinct CDR3 sequences, approximately 14% seen once. Sequenced: blood. Receptors originate from a middle-aged woman with Graves' ophthalmopathy.

This clonotype was recorded many times. This chain links TRBV5-1 with TRBJ1-4; D possibly corresponds to TRBD1 (5 bases). The V gene lost 4 bases and the J gene lost 5 bases, with 12 bases spanning the gap. The length of the CDR3 is 14 residues. Germline loops: CDR1 SGHRS, CDR2 YFSETQ. In DNA form, the CDR3 reads TGCGCCAGCAGCGTCGCCGGGGACAATGAAAAACTGTTTTTT. Residues: CASSVAGDNEKLFF.

The gene calls are TRBV5-1 and TRBJ2-2; D may correspond to TRBD1 or TRBD2 (5 bases each). Germline V gene sequence: CDR1 SGHRS, CDR2 YFSETQ. The CDR3 is 17 residues long. Deletions cut 4 bases from V and 2 bases from J, with 18 bases between. CDR3 nucleotides: TGCGCCAGCAGCCCGGGACGGCTCCCCCTCAACACCGGGGAGCTGTTTTTT. It codes for CASSPGRLPLNTGELFF. Full variable domain (rest looked up from reference TRBV5-1 and TRBJ2-2): KAGVTQTPRYLIKTRGQQVTLSCSPISGHRSVSWYQQTPGQGLQFLFEYFSETQRNKGNFPGRFSGRQFSNSRSEMNVSTLELGDSALYLCASSPGRLPLNTGELFFGEGSRLTVL.

This rearrangement joins TRBV2 to TRBJ1-1; the D gene is possibly TRBD1 (5 bases). This CDR3 is built from 14 residues. Germline V gene sequence: CDR1 SNHLY, CDR2 FYNNEI. V was trimmed by 7 bases and J by 1 base, leaving 13 bases between them. The CDR3 sequence: CASKRGGQNTEAFF. The CDR3 DNA reads as TGTGCCAGCAAACGGGGCGGTCAGAACACTGAAGCTTTCTTT.

This clonotype was seen at least ten times. CDR3 loop: CATSRGKSSARTDTQYF. The CDR3 region has the DNA TGTGCCACCAGCAGGGGAAAATCTAGCGCCCGCACAGATACGCAGTATTTT. This chain joins TRBV15 and TRBJ2-3; a possible D gene is TRBD2 (6 bases). V was shortened by 3 bases and J by 1 base, with 17 bases between the two germline ends. Germline V gene sequence: CDR1 LNHNV, CDR2 YYDKDF (reference sequence). The CDR3 is 17 residues long.

There are many counts of this clonotype. The rearrangement links TRBV2 to TRBJ2-5, with D tentatively TRBD2 (6 bases). Germline V gene sequence: CDR1 SNHLY, CDR2 FYNNEI. Trimming took off 7 bases at V and 4 bases at J, with 19 bases between the two ends. CDR3 length equals 15 residues. The DNA for the CDR3 is TGTGCCAGCATCAGAGGCCTCGGAGGGGCAGAGACCCAGTACTTC. It yields the protein CASIRGLGGAETQYF.

Only a few counts were recorded for this clonotype. This chain uses TRBV24-1 with TRBJ1-5, with 8 bases that match TRBD1. Germline V gives CDR1 KGHDR, CDR2 SFDVKD. With V trimmed by 10 bases and J by 6 bases, 7 bases remained unmatched. The CDR3 totals 13 residues. DNA of the CDR3: TGTGCCACGGCCGGACAGGGCTTTCAGCCCCAGCATTTT. Translation: CATAGQGFQPQHF.

This clonotype was seen at least ten times. This chain connects TRBV27 to TRBJ2-7; 9 bases are shared with TRBD1. Germline V lookup: CDR1 MNHEY, CDR2 SMNVEV (reference sequence). Trimming took 3 bases from V and 6 from J; bases not matched to a gene: 12. This CDR3 spans 16 amino acids. The CDR3 here is CASSFNAGTGFREQYF. CDR3 bases: TGTGCCAGCAGTTTCAACGCCGGGACAGGGTTCCGCGAGCAGTACTTC.

The chain uses TRBV3-1 and TRBJ2-1; D possibly matches TRBD1 or TRBD2 (6 bases each). This CDR3 region has 16 residues. The V end lost 2 bases, the J end lost 2 bases, and 13 bases lay between the germline ends. Germline lookup yields CDR1 LGHDT and CDR2 YNNKEL (reference sequence). DNA of the CDR3: TGTGCCAGCAGCCAAATTTTAGGGGGGCCCTACAATGAGCAGTTCTTC. Protein sequence: CASSQILGGPYNEQFF.

This clonotype was picked up many times. The chain is built from TRBV6-2 or TRBV6-3 and TRBJ1-2; no definite D call. V was shortened by 2 bases and J by 6 bases, with 4 bases between the two germline ends. Germline CDR1 is MNHEY and CDR2 is SVGEGT. This CDR3 has 11 residues. CDR3 in amino acids: CASSYPDGYTF. CDR3 bases: TGTGCCAGCAGTTACCCGGATGGCTACACCTTC.

The chain links TRBV19 to TRBJ1-3; D is uncertain. The ends were cut back, 3 bases at V and 0 bases at J, with 9 bases in the middle. The CDR3 spans 15 residues. Germline lookup yields CDR1 LNHDA and CDR2 SQIVND (reference sequence). CDR3 protein: CASSMNSNSGNTIYF. The DNA for the CDR3 is TGTGCCAGTAGTATGAATTCCAACTCTGGAAACACCATATATTTT. Combining the CDR3 with reference TRBV19 and TRBJ1-3 gives the whole variable domain DGGITQSPKYLFRKEGQNVTLSCEQNLNHDAMYWYRQDPGQGLRLIYYSQIVNDFQKGDIAEGYSVSREKKESFPLTVTSAQKNPTAFYLCASSMNSNSGNTIYFGEGSWLTVV.

This clonotype was detected a few times. This chain connects TRBV5-5 to TRBJ1-5; D gene ambiguous. The CDR3 contains 13 residues. Germline V gene data show CDR1 as SGHKS and CDR2 as YYEKEE (reference sequence). Trimming left V 4 bases short and J 8 bases short, with 13 bases between. The CDR3 region is CASSIDPGEPQHF. The CDR3, as DNA: TGTGCCAGCAGCATAGACCCGGGAGAGCCCCAGCATTTT.

In this sample, this clonotype turned up many times. The chain combines TRBV15 with TRBJ2-2; the match to TRBD1 covers 9 bases. CDR1 and CDR2 from the germline V gene are LNHNV and YYDKDF (reference sequence). The junction had 6 bases not matched to a gene; V was cut back by 4 bases and J by 6 bases. The CDR3 has 15 residues. The DNA for the CDR3 is TGTGCCACCAGCAATACAGGGGGCTTGTCCGGGGAGCTGTTTTTT. It specifies CATSNTGGLSGELFF.

In this sample, this clonotype turned up many times. The chain recombines TRBV12-3 or TRBV12-4 with TRBJ2-3, with 11 bases matching TRBD2. This CDR3 has 16 residues. The J segment lost 4 bases and the V segment lost 7 bases, leaving 10 bases of the junction unmatched. The CDR3 reads CASNDFSGGVADTQYF. The DNA for the CDR3 is TGTGCCAGCAATGATTTTAGCGGGGGGGTCGCAGATACGCAGTATTTT.

In regard to this clonotype: A read error may be the cause here, since a much bigger clone is one base away. The J gene is TRBJ2-1, the V gene TRBV10-3; no clear D. Germline CDR1 ENHRY, CDR2 SYGVKD. The CDR3 consists of 12 residues. The CDR3 reads CAISPSRNERFF. For the CDR3, the DNA is TGTGCCATCAGTCCGTCGAGGAATGAGCGGTTCTTC.

This clonotype was seen a few times. J is TRBJ2-6 and V is TRBV10-2; no clear D. This CDR3 is built from 15 residues. With 2 bases removed from V and 4 bases from J, the gap between germline ends came to 9 bases. CDR1 and CDR2 (germline): WSHSY, SAAADI. The CDR3 is CASSERVGGANVLTF. The CDR3, as DNA: TGCGCCAGCAGTGAGAGGGTAGGAGGGGCCAACGTCCTGACTTTC.

This clonotype was detected many times. The chain couples TRBV10-3 to TRBJ1-2, with 7 positions matching TRBD1. The CDR3 is made up of 16 amino acids. Germline CDR1 reads ENHRY; CDR2 reads SYGVKD. J gave up 3 bases and V 3 bases, and 10 bases lay outside the gene matches. The CDR3 DNA reads as TGTGCCATCAGTGATGGGGGTTTGCAGGGGGACTATGGCTACACCTTC. Residues: CAISDGGLQGDYGYTF.

This chain joins TRBV3-1 and TRBJ2-3; D is unclear. CDR3 length: 14 residues. Trimming left V 4 bases short and J 2 bases short, with 10 bases between. Germline lookup yields CDR1 LGHDT and CDR2 YNNKEL (reference sequence). This CDR3 is CASSLRPSTDTQYF. The CDR3 DNA reads TGTGCCAGCAGCCTTAGACCCTCCACAGATACGCAGTATTTT.

The chain uses TRBV27 and TRBJ1-5, with 7 bases identical to TRBD1. Germline assignment: CDR1 MNHEY and CDR2 SMNVEV (reference sequence). Germline trimming cut 0 bases from V and 6 bases from J; bases unmatched to any gene: 8. The CDR3 runs to 16 residues. This CDR3 reads CASSLSRTGEVQPQHF. The CDR3 nucleotides are TGTGCCAGCAGTTTATCTAGAACAGGGGAGGTTCAGCCCCAGCATTTT.

This clonotype was recorded many times. J is TRBJ1-5 and V is TRBV19; D remains unclear. V lost 5 bases and J 0 bases, leaving 8 bases between the germline ends. The CDR3 runs to 14 residues. Germline V gene sequence: CDR1 LNHDA, CDR2 SQIVND (reference sequence). This CDR3 reads CASSWKNSNQPQHF. For the CDR3, the DNA is TGTGCCAGTAGTTGGAAGAATAGCAATCAGCCCCAGCATTTT.

V is TRBV19 and J is TRBJ1-2, with 9 bases identical to TRBD1. Per the germline V gene, CDR1 is LNHDA and CDR2 is SQIVND (reference sequence). The V segment lost 8 bases and the J segment 2 bases; nucleotides outside the gene matches: 3. The CDR3 runs 13 residues. CDR3 amino acids: CASGQGSNYGYTF. The CDR3 nucleotides are TGTGCCAGTGGACAGGGGTCGAACTATGGCTACACCTTC.